This entry lists 15 T cell receptor beta chains sequenced from one sample in a study of blood T cell repertoires in COVID-19. The data were produced by immunoSEQ multiplex PCR, yet TCRdb's version contains in-frame clones alone and is incomplete. The sample lists 330,000 or so clones, more than 85% seen once, with 2.5% to 3.5% in the top ten. Sequencing was performed on PBMCs or T cells enriched from blood (not recorded which). These receptors were taken from a woman aged 30 to 39 who had recovered from COVID-19.

The chain employs TRBV19 and TRBJ2-7; a weak D match, TRBD1 (6 bases). Per the germline V gene, CDR1 is LNHDA and CDR2 is SQIVND (reference sequence). The CDR3 spans 15 residues. Between the trimmed V and J ends, which lost 3 bases and 7 bases, there was a span of 19 bases. CDR3 residues: CASSMSGTPLVEQYF. Here the CDR3 DNA reads TGTGCCAGTAGTATGTCCGGGACACCCCTGGTGGAGCAGTACTTC. The full variable domain, its missing parts supplied by reference TRBV19 and TRBJ2-7, is DGGITQSPKYLFRKEGQNVTLSCEQNLNHDAMYWYRQDPGQGLRLIYYSQIVNDFQKGDIAEGYSVSREKKESFPLTVTSAQKNPTAFYLCASSMSGTPLVEQYFGPGTRLTVT.

This clone occurred a few times. The chain is built from TRBV5-1 and TRBJ2-6; 9 nucleotides match TRBD1. The CDR3 runs to 20 residues. The germline gives CDR1 SGHRS, CDR2 YFSETQ. V trimming: 2 bases; J trimming: 1 base; junction bases outside the gene matches: 13. CDR3 region: CASSFSFTGGYGSGANVLTF. CDR3 sequence (DNA): TGCGCCAGCAGCTTTTCTTTTACAGGGGGCTACGGATCTGGGGCCAACGTCCTGACTTTC.

The genes are TRBV15 and TRBJ1-1; TRBD1 agrees at 9 bases. Germline assignment: CDR1 LNHNV and CDR2 YYDKDF (reference sequence). The CDR3 has 16 residues. V dropped 3 bases and J dropped 1; count of bases not matched to a gene: 6. The CDR3 protein is CATSRAGQGRNTEAFF. The CDR3 nucleotides are TGTGCCACCAGCAGGGCTGGACAGGGGCGGAACACTGAAGCTTTCTTT. The full variable domain, its missing parts supplied by reference TRBV15 and TRBJ1-1, is DAMVIQNPRYQVTQFGKPVTLSCSQTLNHNVMYWYQQKSSQAPKLLFHYYDKDFNNEADTPDNFQSRRPNTSFCFLDIRSPGLGDTAMYLCATSRAGQGRNTEAFFGQGTRLTVV.

Regarding this clone: At one end the junction does not follow the germline gene, possibly because of a read error. The rearrangement joins TRBV24-1 to TRBJ2-2; D is ambiguous. Germline values: CDR1 KGHDR, CDR2 SFDVKD. The CDR3 runs 15 residues. As DNA, the CDR3 is TGTGCCACAAGTGGCCAGGCCCCTAACACCGGGGAGCTGTTTTTT. Residues: CATSGQAPNTGELFF.

V and J are TRBV11-2 and TRBJ2-1, with 16 bases that match TRBD2. The CDR3 consists of 16 residues. Germline CDR1 SGHAT, CDR2 FQNNGV. After removal of 5 bases from V and 8 bases from J, the junction contained 6 bases not matched to a gene. The CDR3 DNA sequence: TGTGCCAGCAGCACGGGACTAGCGGGGGGGACGCATGAGCAGTTCTTC. Translated: CASSTGLAGGTHEQFF.

This clone was detected only a few times. The gene calls are TRBV6-6 and TRBJ1-2; D not resolved. This CDR3 is 13 amino acids long. V was pared by 6 bases and J by 0 bases, with 8 bases between. CDR1 is MNHNY, CDR2 SVGAGI, per germline (reference sequence). The CDR3 bases are TGTGCCAGCAGCCTCGGGACTAACTATGGCTACACCTTC. Protein: CASSLGTNYGYTF.

This clone was observed a single time. The V call is TRBV4-1, the J call TRBJ2-4, with D perhaps TRBD2 (6 bases). V lost 0 bases and J lost 4, with 10 bases in between. The CDR3 totals 15 residues. Germline-derived CDR1 and CDR2 are MGHRA and YSYEKL. DNA for the CDR3: TGCGCCAGCAGCCAAGACGGGAGTCCAAAAAACATTCAGTACTTC. Its protein is CASSQDGSPKNIQYF.

The chain combines TRBV5-1 with TRBJ2-1; the match to TRBD2 covers 11 bases. The CDR3 contains 15 residues. Unmatched junction bases numbered 3, after V lost 4 bases and J lost 3 bases. The germline V gene encodes CDR1 SGHRS and CDR2 YFSETQ. The CDR3 nucleotides are TGCGCCAGCAGCGAACTAGCGGGAGTCTACAATGAGCAGTTCTTC. Protein sequence: CASSELAGVYNEQFF.

The J gene is TRBJ1-1, the V gene TRBV6-1; D is unresolved. This CDR3 has 15 amino acids. The germline V and J ends were trimmed by 3 bases and 5 bases, with 16 bases remaining between them. Per the germline V gene, CDR1 is MNHNS and CDR2 is SASEGT. CDR3 DNA sequence: TGTGCCAGCAGTGACCCCGCCCAAGGGAGGACTGAAGCTTTCTTT. As protein: CASSDPAQGRTEAFF.

The V call is TRBV27, the J call TRBJ2-1, with no clear D. V was clipped by 1 base and J by 6 bases, with 7 bases between them. CDR3 length equals 13 residues. Looked up from germline, CDR1 is MNHEY and CDR2 is SMNVEV (reference sequence). The CDR3 DNA is TGTGCCAGCAGTTTATTCCCCGGCAATGAGCAGTTCTTC. It encodes CASSLFPGNEQFF.

The chain carries TRBV7-9 and TRBJ2-2, with a tentative D call TRBD1 (5 bases). Trimming took off 3 bases at V and 2 bases at J, with 10 bases between the two ends. The CDR3 has 15 residues. Germline CDR1 is SEHNR and CDR2 is FQNEAQ (reference sequence). The chain's CDR3 is CASSFGRTNTGELFF. The CDR3 coding sequence is TGTGCCAGCAGCTTCGGACGGACAAACACCGGGGAGCTGTTTTTT.

The gene calls are TRBV5-1 and TRBJ1-4; TRBD1 matches at 8 bases. Trimming removed 1 base from V and 6 bases from J; junction bases left unmatched: 5. This CDR3 has 15 amino acids. Germline V gives CDR1 SGHRS, CDR2 YFSETQ. CDR3 amino acids: CASSLSSTGDEKLFF. CDR3 nucleotide sequence: TGCGCCAGCAGCTTGTCCTCGACAGGGGATGAAAAACTGTTTTTT.

Regarding this clone: The sample contains more than one DNA sequence encoding this CDR3. The CDR3 DNA sequence: TGTGCCAGCAGCCAGGGTAGCGGGGGGGGATACGAGCAGTACTTC. Amino acids: CASSQGSGGGYEQYF. The chain employs TRBV3-1 (or the pseudogene TRBV3-2) and TRBJ2-7, with TRBD2 identical over 11 bases. Per the germline V gene, CDR1 is LGHDT and CDR2 is YNNKEL (reference sequence). With 3 bases clipped from V and 4 bases from J, the junction kept 5 bases outside the gene matches. This CDR3 has 15 amino acids.

The chain is built from TRBV7-2 and TRBJ1-4, with D maybe TRBD1 (5 bases). V lost 4 bases and J lost 9, with 9 bases in between. From germline, CDR1 is SGHTA and CDR2 FQGNSA. The length of the CDR3 is 12 residues. The CDR3 reads CASSSPGKKLFF. The CDR3 region has the DNA TGTGCCAGCAGCTCTCCAGGGAAAAAACTGTTTTTT. Full variable domain (rest looked up from reference TRBV7-2 and TRBJ1-4): GAGVSQSPSNKVTEKGKDVELRCDPISGHTALYWYRQSLGQGLEFLIYFQGNSAPDKSGLPSDRFSAERTGGSVSTLTIQRTQQEDSAVYLCASSSPGKKLFFGSGTQLSVL.

The V and J genes are TRBV24-1 and TRBJ2-1; TRBD2 agrees at 10 bases. The CDR3 has 16 amino acids. Trimming took 4 bases from V and 8 from J; bases not matched to a gene: 10. Germline V CDR1 and CDR2: KGHDR, SFDVKD. CDR3 region: CATSESSGRGGDEQFF. In nucleotides, the CDR3 is TGTGCCACCAGTGAATCTAGCGGGAGAGGAGGGGATGAGCAGTTCTTC.